These 2 T cell receptor beta chains were sequenced from one sample in a study of regulatory T cells in long-lasting Graves disease. Time point meaning: persistent/refractory GD, antithyroid drugs over 5 years with positive TRAb. Construction of the TCR library relied on RNA isolated from PBMCs. With iRepertoire HTBI primers and Arm-PCR of CDR3 regions, TCR beta libraries were built. TCRdb used MiXCR to reprocess the multiplex PCR reads, holding one entry per CDR3 protein. The sample includes a few hundred thousand distinct CDR3 sequences, less than 25% of them seen just once. This sample comprised peripheral blood mononuclear cells (PBMCs), obtained when the disease was refractory, from a patient treated with antithyroid drugs. The receptors shown here come from a female donor with Graves disease.

This clonotype was counted between two and nine times. The chain uses TRBV15 and TRBJ1-6; 8 bases are a match to TRBD1. The CDR3 contains 15 residues. The V and J ends lost 7 bases and 9 bases, in that order; junction bases with no gene match: 11. The germline CDR1 and CDR2 sequences are LNHNV and YYDKDF (reference sequence). CDR3 nucleotide sequence: TGTGCCACCACCGCACGGACAGGGTATCGTTCACCCCTCCACTTT. The encoded protein is CATTARTGYRSPLHF.

This clonotype was found a few times. This sequence joins TRBV19 and TRBJ2-6, with D maybe TRBD1 (5 bases). Germline V CDR1 and CDR2: LNHDA, SQIVND (reference sequence). The ends were cut back, 6 bases at V and 0 bases at J, with 9 bases in the middle. The CDR3 covers 15 residues. For the CDR3, the DNA is TGTGCCAGTAGCCCGGACAACTCTGGGGCCAACGTCCTGACTTTC. Its protein product is CASSPDNSGANVLTF.